A single sample gave rise to the 32 T cell receptor beta chains below, sequenced in a study of blood T cell repertoires in COVID-19. TCRdb's table, derived via immunoSEQ multiplex PCR, lists solely in-frame clones and lacks some. The sample shows 400,000 or so clones, approximately 87% of them seen only once. The sample comprised PBMCs or T cells enriched from blood (not recorded which). These TCRs come from a man in his forties in a cohort exposed to, infected with or recovered from COVID-19 (not recorded which).

The gene calls are TRBV19 and TRBJ2-7; 9 bases align to TRBD2. This CDR3 has 15 amino acids. Germline assignment: CDR1 LNHDA and CDR2 SQIVND (reference sequence). The V gene end was trimmed by 5 bases and the J gene end by 3 bases; junction bases not matched to a gene: 8. In nucleotides, the CDR3 is TGTGCCAGTAGTCTCGGACTAGCGAGGAGCTACGAGCAGTACTTC. Protein product: CASSLGLARSYEQYF. The variable domain in full, with the rest retrieved from reference TRBV19 and TRBJ2-7, is DGGITQSPKYLFRKEGQNVTLSCEQNLNHDAMYWYRQDPGQGLRLIYYSQIVNDFQKGDIAEGYSVSREKKESFPLTVTSAQKNPTAFYLCASSLGLARSYEQYFGPGTRLTVT.

The rearrangement links TRBV10-3 to TRBJ2-2, with 8 nucleotides matching TRBD1. The germline CDR1 and CDR2 sequences are ENHRY and SYGVKD. Trimming took 5 bases from V and 1 from J; bases not matched to a gene: 9. The CDR3 spans 17 residues. The CDR3 sequence: CAISSASGQGNTGELFF. CDR3 bases: TGTGCCATCAGTTCTGCCTCCGGACAGGGGAACACCGGGGAGCTGTTTTTT.

The gene calls are TRBV25-1 and TRBJ2-3; the D is unclear. V was trimmed by 3 bases and J by 2 bases, leaving 9 bases between them. CDR1 is MGHDK and CDR2 is SYGVNS in the germline V gene. The length of the CDR3 is 14 residues. In DNA, the CDR3 is TGTGCCAGCAGTGAGGAGCCCGCCACAGATACGCAGTATTTT. This translates into CASSEEPATDTQYF.

The chain carries TRBV21-1 and TRBJ1-6; TRBD1, as called in the table, went unchecked against the DNA. TRBV21-1 is annotated as a pseudogene. The CDR3 consists of 22 residues. The CDR3 DNA follows: TGTGCCAGCAGCAAAGCTCGAAAAAGTAAACCGGGACACAGACACTATAATTCACCCCTCCACTTT. This sequence encodes CASSKARKSKPGHRHYNSPLHF.

The sample holds a few counts of this clone. J is TRBJ2-1 and V is TRBV5-1, with 7 nucleotides matching TRBD1. Unmatched junction bases numbered 17, after V lost 2 bases and J lost 9 bases. CDR3 length equals 17 residues. Germline values: CDR1 SGHRS, CDR2 YFSETQ. CDR3 DNA sequence: TGCGCCAGCAGCTTCAGTTGGACGGGACAGAATCCGGCTGAGCAGTTCTTC. The encoded protein is CASSFSWTGQNPAEQFF.

The chain has TRBV7-9 and TRBJ1-1; D call uncertain. Germline assignment: CDR1 SEHNR and CDR2 FQNEAQ (reference sequence). The CDR3 covers 14 residues. V lost 1 base and J lost 6, with 12 bases in between. The CDR3 here is CASSLGMFAAEAFF. The CDR3, as DNA: TGTGCCAGCAGCTTAGGGATGTTCGCGGCTGAAGCTTTCTTT.

The rearrangement uses TRBV11-2 and TRBJ2-3; D gene unclear. The V and J ends lost 5 bases and 5 bases respectively, with 11 bases between them. CDR1 and CDR2 from the germline V gene are SGHAT and FQNNGV. CDR3 length equals 13 residues. The CDR3 spells CASSPQLGDTQYF. The CDR3, as DNA: TGTGCCAGCAGCCCCCAGCTAGGAGATACGCAGTATTTT.

CDR3 bases: TGTGCCAGCAGTTTAGAGAGGACAGGTGGGTCCTACGAGCAGTACTTC. This codes for CASSLERTGGSYEQYF. The chain recombines TRBV27 with TRBJ2-7, with 7 bases matching TRBD1. Germline V lookup: CDR1 MNHEY, CDR2 SMNVEV (reference sequence). This CDR3 region has 16 residues. V shed 2 bases and J 1 base; nucleotides not matched to a gene: 8.

The V and J genes are TRBV24-1 and TRBJ1-5; 7 nucleotides line up with TRBD1. Germline V gives CDR1 KGHDR, CDR2 SFDVKD. V lost 4 bases to trimming and J lost 3 bases; unmatched junction nucleotides: 5. The CDR3 is 15 residues long. CDR3: CATSEGTADNQPQHF. CDR3 sequence (DNA): TGTGCCACCAGTGAGGGGACAGCCGACAATCAGCCCCAGCATTTT.

This clone occurred once. The chain uses TRBV14 and TRBJ2-3; tentative D call: TRBD1 (6 bases). Germline V gene data show CDR1 as SGHDN and CDR2 as FVKESK. This CDR3 comprises 14 residues. V lost 4 bases and J lost 10, with 18 bases in between. The CDR3 is CASSPWTPSGAQYF. The CDR3 DNA reads TGTGCCAGCAGCCCCTGGACACCGTCAGGGGCGCAGTATTTT.

This rearrangement joins TRBV3-1 (or the pseudogene TRBV3-2) to TRBJ1-2; no clear D gene. CDR1 and CDR2 (germline): LGHDT, YNNKEL (reference sequence). Trimming left V 3 bases short and J 1 base short, with 12 bases between. The CDR3 length is 15 residues. This CDR3 reads CASSQTELNNYGYTF. The CDR3 nucleotides read TGTGCCAGCAGCCAGACTGAACTTAATAACTATGGCTACACCTTC.

The V and J genes are TRBV5-1 and TRBJ2-7; 8 bases are shared with TRBD1. CDR3 length: 14 amino acids. Germline assignment: CDR1 SGHRS and CDR2 YFSETQ. V lost 4 bases to trimming and J lost 2 bases; unmatched junction nucleotides: 5. In DNA, the CDR3 is TGCGCCAGCAGCCCCGGACAGGGCCCCTACGAGCAGTACTTC. Encoded protein: CASSPGQGPYEQYF. Complete variable domain (other parts from reference TRBV5-1 and TRBJ2-7): KAGVTQTPRYLIKTRGQQVTLSCSPISGHRSVSWYQQTPGQGLQFLFEYFSETQRNKGNFPGRFSGRQFSNSRSEMNVSTLELGDSALYLCASSPGQGPYEQYFGPGTRLTVT.

The CDR3 region is CASSHPWTEGDTEAFF. As DNA, the CDR3 is TGCGCCAGCAGCCACCCCTGGACAGAGGGGGACACTGAAGCTTTCTTT. V usage is TRBV4-1 and J usage is TRBJ1-1; possible D gene TRBD1, 6 bases. The CDR3 runs to 16 residues. In germline, CDR1 is MGHRA, CDR2 YSYEKL. V was trimmed by 3 bases and J by 3 bases, leaving 17 bases between them.

The V gene is TRBV27, the J gene TRBJ1-1; D possibly corresponds to TRBD1 (5 bases). CDR1 and CDR2 from the germline V gene are MNHEY and SMNVEV (reference sequence). V was pared by 6 bases and J by 1 base, with 15 bases between. This CDR3 region has 15 residues. The DNA of the CDR3 is TGTGCCAGCAGGCCCCAGCAGGGTCGGAACACTGAAGCTTTCTTT. Translated, it gives CASRPQQGRNTEAFF.

The V call is TRBV20-1, the J call TRBJ2-7; D is unresolved. Germline CDR1 and CDR2: DFQATT and SNEGSKA (reference sequence). Between the trimmed V and J ends, which lost 3 bases and 9 bases, there was a span of 12 bases. The CDR3 consists of 11 residues. The CDR3 DNA follows: TGCAGTGCTAGGGCCCTTTATCTGCAGTACTTC. Its translation: CSARALYLQYF.

This chain's CDR3 is CASSGTGEAFF. The CDR3 DNA reads as TGTGCCAGCAGCGGGACAGGAGAAGCTTTCTTT. V is TRBV6-5 and J is TRBJ1-1, with TRBD1 identical over 8 bases. Per germline, CDR1 MNHEY and CDR2 SVGAGI. CDR3 length: 11 amino acids. With 6 bases clipped from V and 8 bases from J, the junction kept 2 bases outside the gene matches.

The chain joins TRBV5-8 to TRBJ2-1, with 8 bases matching TRBD2. The CDR3 is 15 residues long. The trim removed 1 base at V and 11 bases at J, leaving 11 bases unmatched. CDR1 is SGHTS, CDR2 YDEGEE, per germline. CDR3 sequence: CASSLRWLAGIQQFF. For the CDR3, the DNA is TGTGCCAGCAGCTTGCGCTGGCTAGCGGGTATACAGCAGTTCTTC. The complete variable domain, with remaining parts taken from reference TRBV5-8 and TRBJ2-1, reads EAGVTQSPTHLIKTRGQQATLRCSPISGHTSVYWYQQALGLGLQFLLWYDEGEERNRGNFPPRFSGRQFPNYSSELNVNALELEDSALYLCASSLRWLAGIQQFFGPGTRLTVL.

The rearrangement joins TRBV18 to TRBJ1-5, with TRBD1 matching over 9 bases. V shed 4 bases and J 4 bases; nucleotides not matched to a gene: 5. This CDR3 contains 15 residues. Germline V gene lookup returns CDR1 KGHSH and CDR2 LQKENI. The CDR3 is CASSHKTGGNQPQHF. CDR3 bases: TGTGCCAGCTCACACAAGACAGGGGGGAATCAGCCCCAGCATTTT.

The rearrangement uses TRBV29-1 and TRBJ2-5; TRBD1 might be the D (7 bases). CDR3 length equals 13 residues. V was pared by 6 bases and J by 7 bases, with 18 bases between. Germline-derived CDR1 and CDR2 are SQVTM and ANQGSEA. The CDR3 DNA is TGCAGCGTGCGGGACAGTACCTTAGGGACCCAGTACTTC. Its translation: CSVRDSTLGTQYF.

Comment on this clone: This same CDR3 is encoded by further DNA sequences in the sample. The gene calls are TRBV19 and TRBJ1-1, with a tentative D call TRBD1 (6 bases). The CDR3 totals 13 residues. Germline CDR1 and CDR2: LNHDA and SQIVND (reference sequence). V was pared by 7 bases and J by 0 bases, with 9 bases between. This CDR3 is CASKGQLNTEAFF. CDR3 coding DNA: TGTGCCAGTAAGGGACAACTGAACACTGAAGCTTTCTTT.

The gene calls are TRBV24-1 and TRBJ1-3; D ambiguous. The CDR3 has 13 residues. V was pared by 3 bases and J by 9 bases, with 11 bases between. Germline V gene lookup returns CDR1 KGHDR and CDR2 SFDVKD. CDR3 residues: CATSDAGIGTIYF. The CDR3 region has the DNA TGTGCCACCAGTGATGCCGGGATTGGCACCATATATTTT.

The rearrangement links TRBV15 to TRBJ1-1; D is unresolved. Germline V gene lookup returns CDR1 LNHNV and CDR2 YYDKDF (reference sequence). With 1 base removed from V and 5 bases from J, the gap between germline ends came to 8 bases. The CDR3 loop spans 13 amino acids. The CDR3: CATSRVEATEAFF. CDR3 nucleotide sequence: TGTGCCACCAGCAGAGTGGAGGCAACTGAAGCTTTCTTT.

CDR3 amino acids: CSVERDRGTGELFF. CDR3 DNA: TGCAGCGTTGAGCGTGACAGGGGAACCGGGGAGCTGTTTTTT. The rearrangement joins TRBV29-1 to TRBJ2-2; 8 bases line up with TRBD1. Germline V gene sequence: CDR1 SQVTM, CDR2 ANQGSEA. The CDR3 sequence is 14 residues long. V lost 3 bases to trimming and J lost 5 bases; unmatched junction nucleotides: 5.

The chain couples TRBV12-5 to TRBJ2-5; 12 bases align to TRBD2. J was trimmed by 3 bases and V by 0 bases; bases with no gene match: 23. The CDR3 loop spans 23 amino acids. CDR1 and CDR2 from the germline V gene are LGHNT and FRNRAP. Here the CDR3 reads CASGLVGGVEGLAGGTGKETQYF. CDR3 DNA sequence: TGTGCTAGTGGTTTGGTAGGTGGGGTCGAAGGCCTAGCGGGAGGGACCGGGAAAGAGACCCAGTACTTC.

The chain uses TRBV7-9 and TRBJ1-1; D unresolved. The CDR3 contains 13 residues. Germline V gene data show CDR1 as SEHNR and CDR2 as FQNEAQ (reference sequence). Between the trimmed V and J ends, which lost 5 bases and 5 bases, there was a span of 12 bases. CDR3 nucleotide sequence: TGTGCCAGCAGCCCGGACTGGGTTACTGAAGCTTTCTTT. Translated, it gives CASSPDWVTEAFF.

This clone was recorded a few times. The chain has TRBV5-6 and TRBJ1-4; TRBD1 matches at 11 bases. There are 16 residues in the CDR3. V lost 2 bases to trimming and J lost 6 bases; unmatched junction nucleotides: 6. CDR1 and CDR2 from the germline V gene are SGHDT and YYEEEE. The CDR3 protein is CASSFRRTGGHEKLFF. The DNA for the CDR3 is TGTGCCAGCAGCTTCCGCCGGACAGGGGGCCATGAAAAACTGTTTTTT. The entire variable domain, with the rest obtained from reference TRBV5-6 and TRBJ1-4, is as follows: DAGVTQSPTHLIKTRGQQVTLRCSPKSGHDTVSWYQQALGQGPQFIFQYYEEEERQRGNFPDRFSGHQFPNYSSELNVNALLLGDSALYLCASSFRRTGGHEKLFFGSGTQLSVL.

The chain combines TRBV30 with TRBJ2-5; TRBD1 is a possible D gene (5 bases). CDR3 length: 12 residues. V was clipped by 4 bases and J by 3 bases, with 9 bases between them. The germline gives CDR1 GTSNPN, CDR2 SVGIG (reference sequence). In DNA form, the CDR3 reads TGTGCCTGGAACAGGCAGGAAGAGACCCAGTACTTC. This encodes CAWNRQEETQYF.

V usage is TRBV5-1 and J usage is TRBJ2-5; 8 bases are a match to TRBD2. The CDR3 contains 16 residues. The germline V gene has CDR1 SGHRS and CDR2 YFSETQ. J was trimmed by 0 bases and V by 2 bases; bases with no gene match: 6. The CDR3, as DNA: TGCGCCAGCAGCTTTTATACTAGCGGATACCAAGAGACCCAGTACTTC. This sequence encodes CASSFYTSGYQETQYF.

The chain links TRBV30 to TRBJ1-5; D gene ambiguous. Between the trimmed V and J ends, which lost 3 bases and 4 bases, there was a span of 10 bases. The CDR3 loop spans 13 amino acids. Germline CDR1 is GTSNPN and CDR2 is SVGIG (reference sequence). CDR3 nucleotides: TGTGCCTGGAGCCTCGAGAGAAATCAGCCCCAGCATTTT. This codes for CAWSLERNQPQHF.

This sequence joins TRBV5-1 and TRBJ2-7; a weak D match, TRBD1 (5 bases). V was pared by 4 bases and J by 3 bases, with 14 bases between. Germline V gene data show CDR1 as SGHRS and CDR2 as YFSETQ. This CDR3 has 14 amino acids. CDR3 bases: TGCGCCAGCAGCACCCCTAAGACAGTCTACGAGCAGTACTTC. Translating it yields CASSTPKTVYEQYF.

V is TRBV9 and J is TRBJ2-1, with D possibly TRBD2 on 6 matching bases. Trimming pared 0 bases from V and 6 bases from J, leaving 10 bases between. The CDR3 contains 14 residues. CDR1 is SGDLS, CDR2 YYNGEE, per germline. Written as DNA, the CDR3 is TGTGCCAGCAGCGTAGGAGGGACTGTCAATGAGCAGTTCTTC. Translating gives CASSVGGTVNEQFF.

The J gene is TRBJ2-2, the V gene TRBV6-4; 7 nucleotides align to TRBD2. The germline V gene has CDR1 MRHNA and CDR2 SNTAGT. V lost 2 bases and J lost 8; bases outside the gene matches: 8. The CDR3 runs to 15 residues. The CDR3 loop is CASSDAASGEGELFF. In DNA, the CDR3 is TGTGCCAGCAGTGACGCAGCTAGCGGAGAGGGGGAGCTGTTTTTT.